A single sample is the source of the 9 T cell receptor beta chains below, sequenced in a study of blood T cell repertoires in COVID-19. Profiled with immunoSEQ multiplex PCR; TCRdb holds only in-frame clones, not every one. The sample yields roughly 300,000 clones, more than 80% seen once. The sequenced material came from peripheral blood. These receptors were collected from a woman under 40 with COVID-19, enrolled during active disease.

The V and J genes are TRBV11-2 and TRBJ2-3; D ambiguous. The length of the CDR3 is 13 residues. The germline V gene has CDR1 SGHAT and CDR2 FQNNGV. Trimming took 0 bases from V and 4 from J, leaving 5 bases between them. The CDR3 DNA follows: TGTGCCAGCAGCTTAGATCGGGCAGATACGCAGTATTTT. Encoded protein: CASSLDRADTQYF.

The chain uses TRBV9 and TRBJ2-5; weak D call: TRBD1 (5 bases). The V and J ends lost 0 bases and 7 bases respectively, with 13 bases between them. Looked up from germline, CDR1 is SGDLS and CDR2 is YYNGEE. The CDR3 is 14 residues long. The CDR3 sequence: CASSVEWGQGTQYF. The DNA for the CDR3 is TGTGCCAGCAGCGTAGAATGGGGCCAGGGGACCCAGTACTTC. Supplemented by reference TRBV9 and TRBJ2-5, the full variable domain reads DSGVTQTPKHLITATGQRVTLRCSPRSGDLSVYWYQQSLDQGLQFLIQYYNGEERAKGNILERFSAQQFPDLHSELNLSSLELGDSALYFCASSVEWGQGTQYFGPGTRLLVL.

The chain recombines TRBV2 with TRBJ2-3, with 8 bases fitting TRBD2. The junction had 10 bases not matched to a gene; V was cut back by 5 bases and J by 3 bases. The length of the CDR3 is 16 residues. CDR1 is SNHLY and CDR2 is FYNNEI in the germline V gene. CDR3 amino acids: CASSPPGGARTDTQYF. In DNA, the CDR3 is TGTGCCAGCAGTCCCCCCGGGGGGGCTAGAACAGATACGCAGTATTTT.

The J gene is TRBJ1-1, the V gene TRBV19; TRBD1 agrees at 7 bases. The V gene end was trimmed by 9 bases and the J gene end by 3 bases; junction bases not matched to a gene: 10. The CDR3 covers 14 residues. The germline V gene encodes CDR1 LNHDA and CDR2 SQIVND (reference sequence). The CDR3 protein is CASSDRREDTEAFF. The CDR3 DNA is TGTGCCAGCTCGGACAGGAGGGAGGACACTGAAGCTTTCTTT.

The gene calls are TRBV4-1 and TRBJ1-5, with D uncertain. The V gene's germline CDR1 is MGHRA and CDR2 YSYEKL. V gave up 6 bases and J gave up 0 bases, with 12 bases separating them. This CDR3 is built from 15 residues. This chain's CDR3 is CASRTTGNSNQPQHF. The CDR3 region has the DNA TGCGCCAGCAGGACCACGGGGAATAGCAATCAGCCCCAGCATTTT.

The V and J genes are TRBV5-5 and TRBJ2-2; the D gene is possibly TRBD1 (6 bases). With 3 bases removed from V and 3 bases from J, the gap between germline ends came to 12 bases. The germline V gene has CDR1 SGHKS and CDR2 YYEKEE (reference sequence). This CDR3 has 15 amino acids. CDR3 sequence (DNA): TGTGCCAGCAGCTCCCGGGACACCTACACCGGGGAGCTGTTTTTT. Its protein product is CASSSRDTYTGELFF.

This clone was observed a single time. V gene TRBV30 combines with J gene TRBJ2-7, with 7 bases matching TRBD1. The CDR3 is 14 residues long. CDR1 and CDR2 from the germline V gene are GTSNPN and SVGIG (reference sequence). The V segment lost 5 bases and the J segment 0 bases; nucleotides outside the gene matches: 7. The CDR3 protein is CAWSGQDRSYEQYF. DNA for the CDR3: TGTGCCTGGTCTGGACAGGATCGCTCCTACGAGCAGTACTTC.

The chain couples TRBV7-2 to TRBJ2-7; possibly TRBD1 for D (7 bases). V lost 5 bases and J lost 3, with 20 bases in between. This CDR3 has 16 amino acids. The germline V gene has CDR1 SGHTA and CDR2 FQGNSA. In DNA form, the CDR3 reads TGTGCCAGCAGCACCCGAGGGGGCGGGACGGGCTACGAGCAGTACTTC. This codes for CASSTRGGGTGYEQYF. The full variable domain, with the rest looked up from reference TRBV7-2 and TRBJ2-7, is GAGVSQSPSNKVTEKGKDVELRCDPISGHTALYWYRQSLGQGLEFLIYFQGNSAPDKSGLPSDRFSAERTGGSVSTLTIQRTQQEDSAVYLCASSTRGGGTGYEQYFGPGTRLTVT.

J is TRBJ1-2 and V is TRBV19; D not resolved. CDR1 is LNHDA and CDR2 is SQIVND in the germline V gene (reference sequence). CDR3 length: 12 amino acids. V lost 4 bases and J lost 1, with 4 bases in between. The CDR3: CASSNNNYGYTF. The DNA for the CDR3 is TGTGCCAGTAGTAACAATAACTATGGCTACACCTTC.